The 6 T cell receptor beta chains below all came from one sample that was sequenced in a study of T cell clonality in common variable immunodeficiency. The table came from immunoSEQ multiplex PCR; TCRdb's copy has only in-frame clones and leaves some out. The sample includes tens of thousands of clones, none of them occurring once. The sequencing sample was made of peripheral blood mononuclear cells. The receptors originated from a person aged 18-70 years in good health.

This clone was counted ten times or more. Read data end 3 residues before the CDR3 end; the end is taken from the germline J gene. The V gene is TRBV20-1, the J gene TRBJ2-7; 7 nucleotides match TRBD1. After removal of 5 bases from V and 4 bases from J, the junction contained 8 bases not matched to a gene. CDR3 length: 13 residues. Germline-derived CDR1 and CDR2 are DFQATT and SNEGSKA (reference sequence). The CDR3 reads CSAYRGRAYEQYF. Partial CDR3 DNA: TGCAGTGCTTACAGGGGCCGAGCTTACGAG.

This clone has only a few counts. The CDR3 is CASSRGQGPISGNTIYF. The CDR3 bases that were read are TGTGCCAGTAGTAGAGGACAGGGGCCAATTTCTGGAAACACC. V is TRBV19 and J is TRBJ1-3; TRBD1 matches at 9 bases. The read finishes 3 residues shy of the CDR3 end, and the germline J gene is used to complete it. CDR3 length equals 17 residues. Germline CDR1 is LNHDA and CDR2 is SQIVND (reference sequence). The J segment lost 1 base and the V segment lost 4 bases, leaving 8 bases of the junction unmatched. Looking up the rest from reference TRBV19 and TRBJ1-3 gives the full variable domain: DGGITQSPKYLFRKEGQNVTLSCEQNLNHDAMYWYRQDPGQGLRLIYYSQIVNDFQKGDIAEGYSVSREKKESFPLTVTSAQKNPTAFYLCASSRGQGPISGNTIYFGEGSWLTVV.

This clone has ten or more counts. CDR3 sequence reads: CASSFLARGETQYF. CDR3 DNA, as far as it was read: TGTGCCAGCAGTTTTCTAGCGCGAGGGGAGACC. V is TRBV12-3 or TRBV12-4 and J is TRBJ2-5, with D tentatively TRBD2 (6 bases). The read ends 3 residues before the CDR3 terminus; that terminus is restored from the germline J gene. This CDR3 spans 14 amino acids. Trimming left V 3 bases short and J 5 bases short, with 13 bases between.

About this clone: The CDR3 goes on 3 residues after the read ends, and that part is filled in from the germline J gene. The chain joins TRBV7-9 to TRBJ1-2; TRBD1 is a possible D gene (5 bases). The germline CDR1 and CDR2 sequences are SEHNR and FQNEAQ (reference sequence). V gave up 5 bases and J gave up 4 bases, with 17 bases separating them. The CDR3 is made up of 15 amino acids. The CDR3 sequence: CASSPPISGIYGYTF. The DNA read from the CDR3 is TGTGCCAGCAGCCCGCCTATCTCAGGGATCTATGGC.

Many counts were recorded for this clone. The sequenced fragment ends 3 residues before the CDR3 boundary, so the rest is inferred from the germline J gene. The chain carries TRBV20-1 and TRBJ2-2, with a weak D call TRBD1 (5 bases). The CDR3 has 15 amino acids. Trimming shortened V by 5 bases and J by 5 bases, and 18 bases separated the two germline ends. Germline V gene data show CDR1 as DFQATT and CDR2 as SNEGSKA (reference sequence). The CDR3 sequence is CSAGEQVSATGELFF. The CDR3 DNA, read in part, is TGCAGTGCTGGGGAACAGGTCTCGGCGACCGGGGAG.

This clone occurred many times. The CDR3 extends 3 residues past the end of the read, so its final part is completed from the germline J gene. The chain carries TRBV18 and TRBJ1-3; D is unclear. V was pared by 2 bases and J by 0 bases, with 11 bases between. CDR1 KGHSH and CDR2 LQKENI come from the germline V gene. The CDR3 runs to 16 residues. CDR3 amino acids: CASSPFPRSSGNTIYF. The sequenced part of the CDR3 DNA is TGTGCCAGCTCACCATTCCCGCGTAGCTCTGGAAACACC.